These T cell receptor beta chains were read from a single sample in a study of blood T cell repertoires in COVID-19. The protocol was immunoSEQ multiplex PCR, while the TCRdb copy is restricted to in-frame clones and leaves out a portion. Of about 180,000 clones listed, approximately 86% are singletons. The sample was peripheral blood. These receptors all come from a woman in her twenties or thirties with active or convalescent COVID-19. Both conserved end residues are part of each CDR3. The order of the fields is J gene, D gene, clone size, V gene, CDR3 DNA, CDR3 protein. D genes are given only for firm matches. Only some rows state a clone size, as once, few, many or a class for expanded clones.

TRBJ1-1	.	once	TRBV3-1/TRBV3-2	TGTGCCAGCAGCCGAAGTTCGGGGATCTTCTTT	CASSRSSGIFF
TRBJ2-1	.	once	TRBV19	TGTGCCAGTAGCCTCGACACTAGCTACTATGAGCAGTTCTTC	CASSLDTSYYEQFF
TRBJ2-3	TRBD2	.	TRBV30	TGTGCCTGGAGTTTTCCGGGACTAGCGTCTAGCACAGATACGCAGTATTTT	CAWSFPGLASSTDTQYF
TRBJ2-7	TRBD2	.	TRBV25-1	TGTGCCAGCAGTGAAGGGAGGGGAGGTGACTACGAGCAGTACTTC	CASSEGRGGDYEQYF
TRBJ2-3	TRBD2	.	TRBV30	TGTGCCTGGAGCTGGGGGGGAGATACGCAGTATTTT	CAWSWGGDTQYF
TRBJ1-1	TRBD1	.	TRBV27	TGTGCCAGCAGCGCGGACAGGGCGGACACTGAAGCTTTCTTT	CASSADRADTEAFF
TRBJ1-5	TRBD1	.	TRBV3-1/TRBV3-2	TGTGCCAGCAGCCAAGGGGGACAGGGTTACAATCAGCCCCAGCATTTT	CASSQGGQGYNQPQHF
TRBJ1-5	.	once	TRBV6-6	TGTGCCAGCAGTCCGGGAGGGGATCAGCCCCAGCATTTT	CASSPGGDQPQHF
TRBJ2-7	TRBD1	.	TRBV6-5	TGTGCCAGCAGTTACCCTACGGGACAGGGAGACGAGCAGTACTTC	CASSYPTGQGDEQYF
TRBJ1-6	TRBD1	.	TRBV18	TGTGCCAGCTCACCAATGACAGGGCCCGCCGGGGGTTCACCCCTCCACTTT	CASSPMTGPAGGSPLHF
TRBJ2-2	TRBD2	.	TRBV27	TGTGCCAGCAGCAAAAGGGCGGGAGTCGACACCGGGGAGCTGTTTTTT	CASSKRAGVDTGELFF
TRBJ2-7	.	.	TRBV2	TGTGCCAGCAGTGAAGGTGGGCCAGGTTCGTCCTACGAGCAGTACTTC	CASSEGGPGSSYEQYF
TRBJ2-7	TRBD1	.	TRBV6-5	TGTGCCAGCAGGCCGACAGGGGTATACGAGCAGTACTTC	CASRPTGVYEQYF
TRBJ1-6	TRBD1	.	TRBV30	TGTGCCTGGAAAGGACAGGGGAATTCACCCCTCCACTTT	CAWKGQGNSPLHF
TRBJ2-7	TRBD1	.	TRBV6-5	TGTGCCAGCAGTTACTCGGGGACAGGGGGCGAGCAGTACTTC	CASSYSGTGGEQYF
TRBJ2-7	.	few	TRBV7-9	TGTGCCAGCAGCTTGGTTGGAGGAGCGGGCTCCTACGAGCAGTACTTC	CASSLVGGAGSYEQYF
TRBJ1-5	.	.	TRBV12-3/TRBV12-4	TGTGCCAGCAGCTTACAGGTGCATCAGCCCCAGCATTTT	CASSLQVHQPQHF
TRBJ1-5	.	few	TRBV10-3	TGTGCCATCAGTCCTGACGGGTCAGGGCAGGGTCAGCCCCAGCATTTT	CAISPDGSGQGQPQHF
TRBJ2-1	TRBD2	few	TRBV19	TGTGCCAGTACCCCAACTAGCGGGAGGGCGGATGAGCAGTTCTTC	CASTPTSGRADEQFF
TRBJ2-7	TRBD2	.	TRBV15	TGTGCCACCAGCAGAGATTCAGCGGGGGGGCCCTACGAGCAGTACTTC	CATSRDSAGGPYEQYF
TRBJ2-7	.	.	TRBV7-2	TGTGCCAGCAGCTCGGCAGACAGCCCCTACGAGCAGTACTTC	CASSSADSPYEQYF
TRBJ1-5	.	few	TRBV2	TGTGCCAGCAGTGAAGCGTCATGGACAGAGAAAAATCAGCCCCAGCATTTT	CASSEASWTEKNQPQHF
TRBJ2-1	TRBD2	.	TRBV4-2	TGTGCCAGCAGCCAAGATGGGAGCGGGAGGGCCATGCGGGGGCAGTTCTTC	CASSQDGSGRAMRGQFF
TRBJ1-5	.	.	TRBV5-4	TGTGCCAGCAGCAAGGGGTCAGATCAGCCCCAGCATTTT	CASSKGSDQPQHF
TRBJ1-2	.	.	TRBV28	TGTGCCAGCAGTTTACGTGGTGTAGTATATGGCTACACCTTC	CASSLRGVVYGYTF
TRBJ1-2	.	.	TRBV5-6	TGTGCCAGCACCATAAGATCGGGATTCGAGTATGGCTACACCTTC	CASTIRSGFEYGYTF
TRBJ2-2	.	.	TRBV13	TGTGCCAGCAGCTTAGGGAGCGGGGAGCTGTTTTTT	CASSLGSGELFF
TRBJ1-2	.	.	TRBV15	TGTGCCACCAGCAGAGATCTTACAGATCATGGCTACACCTTC	CATSRDLTDHGYTF
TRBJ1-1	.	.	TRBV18	TGTGCCAGCTCCCCCGACACTTCCGCGAACACTGAAGCTTTCTTT	CASSPDTSANTEAFF
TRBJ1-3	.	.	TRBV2	TGTGCCACTCGATACGAGGAGGCTGGAAACACCATATATTTT	CATRYEEAGNTIYF
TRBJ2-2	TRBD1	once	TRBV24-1	TGTGCCACCAGTGACCGGGGACAGGGGGCGGGTACCGGGGAGCTGTTTTTT	CATSDRGQGAGTGELFF
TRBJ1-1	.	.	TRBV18	TGTGCCAGCTCACGACTGGACAGCTTGAACACTGAAGCTTTCTTT	CASSRLDSLNTEAFF
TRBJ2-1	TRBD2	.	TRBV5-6	TGTGCCAGCAGCTTTGGTACTAGCGGGAGGGCCTCTAAGCAGTTCTTC	CASSFGTSGRASKQFF
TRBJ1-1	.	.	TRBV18	TGTGCCAGCTCACCACGCGTAGGGGACTCCACTGAAGCTTTCTTT	CASSPRVGDSTEAFF
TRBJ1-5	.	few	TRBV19	TGTGCCAGTACCCCGGCGGGGGCGGTTAAGCCCCAGCATTTT	CASTPAGAVKPQHF
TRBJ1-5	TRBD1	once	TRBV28	TGTGCCAGCGTCCCGAGGACAGGGGGCCGTCAGCCCCAGCATTTT	CASVPRTGGRQPQHF
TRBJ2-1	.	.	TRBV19	TGTGCCGTAGGCGGTCCTGAGCAGTTCTTC	CAVGGPEQFF
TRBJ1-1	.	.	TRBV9	TGTGCCAGCAGCTCGACAGTGAACACTGAAGCTTTCTTT	CASSSTVNTEAFF
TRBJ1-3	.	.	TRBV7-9	TGTGCCAGCAGCTTAGGAGTCGGGGACTCTGGAAACACCATATATTTT	CASSLGVGDSGNTIYF
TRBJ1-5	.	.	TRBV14	TGTGCCAGCAGCCAAGATGCCTCAGGTCAGCCCCAGCATTTT	CASSQDASGQPQHF
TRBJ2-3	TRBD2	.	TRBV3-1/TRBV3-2	TGTGCCAGCAGCCAAGGGACTAGCGGGGGCACAGATACGCAGTATTTT	CASSQGTSGGTDTQYF
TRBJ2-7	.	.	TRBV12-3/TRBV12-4	TGTGCCAGCAGTTTTCCTACCATCTACGAGCAGTACTTC	CASSFPTIYEQYF
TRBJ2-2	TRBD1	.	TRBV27	TGTGCCAGCAGGGACCGGGACAGGGGGCCTACCGGGGAGCTGTTTTTT	CASRDRDRGPTGELFF
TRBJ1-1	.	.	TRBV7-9	TGTGCCAGCAGCTTAGTGCGGGTGGCGGGGAACACTGAAGCTTTCTTT	CASSLVRVAGNTEAFF
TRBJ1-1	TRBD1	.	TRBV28	TGTGCCAGCAGTTTTGACAGGGGTAAAGGAGCTTTCTTT	CASSFDRGKGAFF
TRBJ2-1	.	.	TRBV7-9	TGTGCCAGCAGCTTAGGAGGAGGTAACAATGAGCAGTTCTTC	CASSLGGGNNEQFF
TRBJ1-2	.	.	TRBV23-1	TGCGCCAGGACCTTCCTGGGCACAGACCACTTC	CARTFLGTDHF
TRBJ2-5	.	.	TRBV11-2	TGTGCCAGCAGCACGGACAGTCAGACCCAGTACTTC	CASSTDSQTQYF
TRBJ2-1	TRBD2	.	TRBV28	TGTGCCAGCAGTACTAGCGGTTATTTTGAGCAGTTCTTC	CASSTSGYFEQFF
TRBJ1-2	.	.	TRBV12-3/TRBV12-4	TGTGCCAGCAGAAGTACAGGGCCCTATGGCTACACCTTC	CASRSTGPYGYTF
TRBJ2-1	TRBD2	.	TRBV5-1	TGCGCCAGCAGCTTGGCTCTAGCGGGAGGTGGTGTTGAGCAGTTCTTC	CASSLALAGGGVEQFF
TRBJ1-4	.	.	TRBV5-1	TGCGCCAGCAGCTCCGGGTCAACTAATGAAAAACTGTTTTTT	CASSSGSTNEKLFF
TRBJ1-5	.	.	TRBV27	TGTGCCAGCAGTTTAAGGGGTTGGAATCAGCCCCAGCATTTT	CASSLRGWNQPQHF